A single sample gave rise to the 23 T cell receptor beta chains below, sequenced in a study of beta chain features in type 1 diabetes. Study-level findings and limits: For Type 1 diabetes patients, all four CD4+ subsets carried TCRB CDR3s that were moderately but significantly shorter.

Their specific antigens are unknown. The entirety of the isolated RNA underwent reverse transcription, so expressed TCRB transcripts were sequenced. Data came from immunoSEQ multiplex PCR; TCRdb stores just in-frame clones and leaves some out. This table holds about 190,000 clones, approximately 7.8% found once. Specimen: central memory CD4+ T cells from blood. These receptors all come from a woman in her thirties or forties with type 1 diabetes.

This clone was seen a few times. This chain connects TRBV14 to TRBJ2-3; no reliable D call. Germline CDR1 SGHDN, CDR2 FVKESK. This CDR3 has 14 amino acids. V was shortened by 4 bases and J by 1 base, with 9 bases between the two germline ends. The CDR3 loop reads CASSPSYGTDTQYF. In nucleotides, the CDR3 is TGTGCCAGCAGCCCGTCCTACGGCACAGATACGCAGTATTTT.

This chain joins TRBV10-3 and TRBJ1-2; perhaps TRBD1 as D (5 bases). With 8 bases removed from V and 5 bases from J, the gap between germline ends came to 18 bases. The CDR3 is 14 residues long. The germline V gene encodes CDR1 ENHRY and CDR2 SYGVKD. CDR3 loop: CAIASGQGLYGYTF. CDR3 DNA: TGTGCCATCGCTTCAGGGCAAGGGTTATATGGCTACACCTTC.

V usage is TRBV18 and J usage is TRBJ1-3; D may be TRBD1 (6 bases). Looked up from germline, CDR1 is KGHSH and CDR2 is LQKENI. The CDR3 consists of 15 residues. V was shortened by 2 bases and J by 1 base, with 9 bases between the two germline ends. The CDR3 bases are TGTGCCAGCTCACCAGGCCAGGGGTCTGGAAACACCATATATTTT. Encoded protein: CASSPGQGSGNTIYF.

The chain recombines TRBV27 with TRBJ1-4; 8 nucleotides match TRBD1. The trim removed 5 bases at V and 6 bases at J, leaving 2 bases unmatched. CDR1 MNHEY and CDR2 SMNVEV come from the germline V gene (reference sequence). The CDR3 covers 13 residues. Here the CDR3 reads CASSLQGDEKLFF. CDR3 bases: TGTGCCAGCAGTCTACAGGGGGATGAAAAACTGTTTTTT.

This chain joins TRBV7-2 and TRBJ2-7; 8 nucleotides align to TRBD1. CDR3 length: 14 residues. Losses at the gene ends were 5 bases for V and 3 bases for J; bases not matched to a gene: 6. Germline V gene sequence: CDR1 SGHTA, CDR2 FQGNSA. The CDR3 protein is CASSLTGAHYEQYF. DNA of the CDR3: TGTGCCAGCAGCCTGACAGGGGCCCACTACGAGCAGTACTTC.

The sample holds a few counts of this clone. The chain recombines TRBV7-2 with TRBJ1-2; D possibly corresponds to TRBD1 (6 bases). Between the trimmed V and J ends, which lost 3 bases and 4 bases, there was a span of 12 bases. The CDR3 is 14 amino acids. Germline V gene sequence: CDR1 SGHTA, CDR2 FQGNSA. CDR3 region: CASSFPGVAYGYTF. CDR3 bases: TGTGCCAGCAGCTTTCCAGGGGTCGCCTATGGCTACACCTTC.

This clone has a handful of counts. The chain combines TRBV7-9 with TRBJ2-5; 7 bases are a match to TRBD1. The CDR3 totals 13 residues. Germline V gene data show CDR1 as SEHNR and CDR2 as FQNEAQ (reference sequence). Unmatched junction bases numbered 6, after V lost 6 bases and J lost 5 bases. CDR3 protein: CASSEGARETQYF. The CDR3 region has the DNA TGTGCCAGCAGTGAGGGGGCCCGGGAGACCCAGTACTTC.

This clone was counted a few times. CDR3 residues: CSVDLWRDHGNEQFF. The CDR3 bases are TGCAGCGTTGATCTCTGGCGGGACCATGGGAATGAGCAGTTCTTC. V gene TRBV29-1 combines with J gene TRBJ2-1; weak D call: TRBD2 (6 bases). The germline gives CDR1 SQVTM, CDR2 ANQGSEA. The CDR3 length is 15 residues. The germline V and J ends were trimmed by 3 bases and 7 bases, with 19 bases remaining between them.

The V and J genes are TRBV4-3 and TRBJ2-5; 10 nucleotides line up with TRBD1. Germline CDR1 and CDR2: LGHNA and YSLEER. J gave up 4 bases and V 1 base, and 0 bases lay outside the gene matches. The CDR3 is 14 residues long. CDR3: CASSQGTGGETQYF. As DNA, the CDR3 is TGCGCCAGCAGCCAAGGGACAGGGGGAGAGACCCAGTACTTC.

This clone was detected many times. The chain has TRBV2 and TRBJ2-7; 7 bases are a match to TRBD1. The CDR3 is 14 residues long. Trimming cost V 8 bases and J 2 bases; bases outside gene matches: 9. Looked up from germline, CDR1 is SNHLY and CDR2 is FYNNEI. CDR3 nucleotides: TGTGCCAGCTCTTACGGGACAGCGGCCTACGAGCAGTACTTC. Translated: CASSYGTAAYEQYF.

This clone was observed a few times. The rearrangement links TRBV11-1 to TRBJ2-7, with unresolved D. V was trimmed by 2 bases and J by 7 bases, leaving 6 bases between them. This CDR3 comprises 11 residues. CDR1 and CDR2 (germline): SGHAT, FQDESV (reference sequence). The DNA for the CDR3 is TGTGCCAGCAGCTTACAGAGGGAGCAGTACTTC. Encoded protein: CASSLQREQYF.

This clone was seen only a few times. This chain links TRBV7-2 with TRBJ1-5, with a weak D call TRBD1 (6 bases). The germline CDR1 and CDR2 sequences are SGHTA and FQGNSA. V was cut by 3 bases and J by 2 bases, with 14 bases left in between. CDR3 length: 16 amino acids. CDR3 in DNA: TGTGCCAGCAGCTTGGACCCAGGGGTCCGCAATCAGCCCCAGCATTTT. This sequence encodes CASSLDPGVRNQPQHF.

The chain recombines TRBV15 with TRBJ2-5; 7 bases align to TRBD2. V shed 1 base, J shed 5 bases, and the junction held 7 bases outside the gene matches. This CDR3 is built from 15 residues. Germline CDR1 LNHNV, CDR2 YYDKDF (reference sequence). CDR3: CATSRGRGSQETQYF. Written as DNA, the CDR3 is TGTGCCACCAGCAGAGGGCGCGGGAGTCAGGAGACCCAGTACTTC.

This clone was detected a few times. The CDR3 DNA reads as TGCGCCAGCAGCCAAACGACAGGGACCTACGAGCAGTACTTC. Protein product: CASSQTTGTYEQYF. J is TRBJ2-7 and V is TRBV4-1, with 7 bases aligning to TRBD1. Germline V lookup: CDR1 MGHRA, CDR2 YSYEKL. The CDR3 has 14 residues. The trim removed 2 bases at V and 2 bases at J, leaving 3 bases unmatched.

This chain links TRBV4-1 with TRBJ1-1, with D unresolved. Germline CDR1 and CDR2: MGHRA and YSYEKL. V lost 1 base to trimming and J lost 6 bases, with 12 bases between them. This CDR3 is built from 14 residues. CDR3 sequence: CASSQGVVSSEAFF. DNA for the CDR3: TGCGCCAGCAGCCAAGGTGTAGTAAGCTCTGAAGCTTTCTTT.

This sequence joins TRBV19 and TRBJ2-3, with 10 bases fitting TRBD1. Trimming cost V 5 bases and J 3 bases; bases outside gene matches: 5. Per germline, CDR1 LNHDA and CDR2 SQIVND (reference sequence). The CDR3 is 15 residues long. The chain's CDR3 is CASSSGTGETDTQYF. The DNA of the CDR3 is TGTGCCAGTAGTTCCGGGACAGGGGAGACAGATACGCAGTATTTT.

This chain uses TRBV28 with TRBJ1-2; 7 nucleotides line up with TRBD1. With 5 bases clipped from V and 5 bases from J, the junction kept 11 bases outside the gene matches. CDR1 is MDHEN, CDR2 SYDVKM, per germline. The CDR3 sequence is 15 residues long. The DNA of the CDR3 is TGTGCCAGCAGTCCAATGTCGGGACAGCAATATGGCTACACCTTC. Translated: CASSPMSGQQYGYTF.

This clone was observed a handful of times. The CDR3 loop is CASSYRDSPLHF. CDR3 in DNA: TGTGCCAGCAGCTACAGGGATTCACCCCTCCACTTT. V gene TRBV6-1 combines with J gene TRBJ1-6; TRBD1 might be the D (6 bases). This CDR3 has 12 residues. Germline CDR1 and CDR2: MNHNS and SASEGT. Trimming pared 6 bases from V and 8 bases from J, leaving 8 bases between.

This clone occurred a few times. The chain has TRBV28 and TRBJ1-4, with 11 bases fitting TRBD1. CDR1 is MDHEN and CDR2 is SYDVKM in the germline V gene. J gave up 8 bases and V 4 bases, and 6 bases lay outside the gene matches. The CDR3 totals 15 residues. CDR3 coding DNA: TGTGCCAGCAGTTCAGGGGACAGGGGGAAAGAAAAACTGTTTTTT. Residues: CASSSGDRGKEKLFF.

The genes are TRBV28 and TRBJ2-7; 7 nucleotides align to TRBD1. The junction had 13 bases not matched to a gene; V was cut back by 6 bases and J by 5 bases. Germline V gene data show CDR1 as MDHEN and CDR2 as SYDVKM. This CDR3 spans 15 amino acids. CDR3 coding DNA: TGTGCCAGCAGCTCCCAGACCGGACAGGTCGACGAGCAGTACTTC. This gives the protein CASSSQTGQVDEQYF.

Note on this clone: The same CDR3 can be traced to other DNA sequences in this sample. The CDR3 region has the DNA TGTGCCAGCAGCTTGAGGGAAGCAGATACGCAGTATTTT. This encodes CASSLREADTQYF. The J gene is TRBJ2-3, the V gene TRBV7-9, with a tentative D call TRBD2 (5 bases). Trimming removed 3 bases at V and 4 bases at J, with 8 bases between. Germline CDR1 reads SEHNR; CDR2 reads FQNEAQ (reference sequence). The CDR3 spans 13 residues.

V usage is TRBV29-1 and J usage is TRBJ2-1; the match to TRBD2 covers 7 bases. The CDR3 totals 15 residues. Trimming removed 2 bases from V and 3 bases from J; junction bases left unmatched: 7. Germline CDR1 reads SQVTM; CDR2 reads ANQGSEA. The CDR3 DNA reads TGCAGCGTTGAATACTCGGCTAGCGGCTACAATGAGCAGTTCTTC. Its protein product is CSVEYSASGYNEQFF.

In its sample, this clone was seen a few times. The chain carries TRBV18 and TRBJ2-7; no clear D gene. The V gene lost 3 bases and the J gene lost 7 bases, with 22 bases spanning the gap. The germline V gene encodes CDR1 KGHSH and CDR2 LQKENI. The CDR3 sequence is 16 residues long. CDR3 coding DNA: TGTGCCAGCTCACCCTCCCAAGCGTGGCAGTCTTGGGAGCAGTACTTC. Translated, it gives CASSPSQAWQSWEQYF.